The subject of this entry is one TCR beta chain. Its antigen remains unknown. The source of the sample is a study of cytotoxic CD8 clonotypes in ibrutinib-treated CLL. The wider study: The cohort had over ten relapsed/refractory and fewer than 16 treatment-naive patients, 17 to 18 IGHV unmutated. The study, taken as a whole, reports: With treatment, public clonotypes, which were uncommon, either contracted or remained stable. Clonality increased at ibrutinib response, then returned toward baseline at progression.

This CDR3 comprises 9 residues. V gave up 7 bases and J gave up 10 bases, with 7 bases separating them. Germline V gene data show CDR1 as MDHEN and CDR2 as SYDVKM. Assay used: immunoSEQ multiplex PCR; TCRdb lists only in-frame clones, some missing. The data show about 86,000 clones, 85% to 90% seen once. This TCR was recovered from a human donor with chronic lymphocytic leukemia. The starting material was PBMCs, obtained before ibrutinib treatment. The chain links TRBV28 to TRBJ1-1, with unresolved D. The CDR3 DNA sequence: TGTGCCAGCATTGTAGGAGCTTTCTTT. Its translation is CASIVGAFF.